Listed here are 2 T cell receptor beta chains from one sample, sequenced in a study of blood T cell repertoires in COVID-19. Assay used: immunoSEQ multiplex PCR; TCRdb lists only in-frame clones, some missing. This table has some 200,000 clones, around 85% appearing once. Sequences were obtained from peripheral blood. Receptors originate from a woman older than 75 with acute or convalescent COVID-19.

CDR3: CASSLGLDNTGELFF. The CDR3, as DNA: TGTGCCAGCAGCCTGGGACTAGATAACACCGGGGAGCTGTTTTTT. The chain has TRBV7-9 and TRBJ2-2; 8 nucleotides align to TRBD2. Looked up from germline, CDR1 is SEHNR and CDR2 is FQNEAQ (reference sequence). The CDR3 extends over 15 amino acids. J gave up 2 bases and V 5 bases, and 4 bases lay outside the gene matches.

The chain recombines TRBV19 with TRBJ1-3; D call uncertain. V dropped 1 base and J dropped 1 base, with 8 bases sitting between them. There are 15 residues in the CDR3. CDR1 and CDR2 from the germline V gene are LNHDA and SQIVND (reference sequence). The CDR3 DNA reads TGTGCCAGTAGTATAGCGAGGAATTCTGGAAACACCATATATTTT. Translating it yields CASSIARNSGNTIYF.